One and the same sample provided the 22 T cell receptor beta chains below, sequenced in a study of siplizumab effects on memory and regulatory T cells. The repertoire was sequenced with immunoSEQ multiplex PCR; TCRdb's copy has only in-frame clones and lacks some. The data hold tens of thousands of clones, with roughly 89% observed a single time. The sample taken for sequencing was Tregs sorted from blood. These receptors were collected from a human donor in good health.

About this clone itself: Other DNA sequences within the sample encode an identical CDR3. The chain uses TRBV19 and TRBJ1-4; D is unresolved. The germline V gene has CDR1 LNHDA and CDR2 SQIVND (reference sequence). V lost 3 bases and J 0 bases, leaving 5 bases between the germline ends. This CDR3 contains 14 residues. CDR3 nucleotides: TGTGCCAGTAGTATCACCGCAACTAATGAAAAACTGTTTTTT. It codes for CASSITATNEKLFF.

The V gene is TRBV28, the J gene TRBJ2-1, with D tentatively TRBD1 (6 bases). V dropped 2 bases and J dropped 2 bases, with 10 bases sitting between them. CDR1 is MDHEN and CDR2 is SYDVKM in the germline V gene. The CDR3 contains 15 residues. In DNA form, the CDR3 reads TGTGCCAGCAGTTTAGCGACAGGTCCCTACAATGAGCAGTTCTTC. As protein: CASSLATGPYNEQFF.

This chain connects TRBV7-2 to TRBJ2-7; TRBD1 matches 9 bases. Germline-derived CDR1 and CDR2 are SGHTA and FQGNSA. The CDR3 extends over 15 amino acids. V gave up 5 bases and J gave up 4 bases; unmatched junction bases: 9. The CDR3 DNA reads TGTGCCAGCAGCCTGCCATTTGGGACAGGGTACGAGCAGTACTTC. Translating gives CASSLPFGTGYEQYF.

In DNA, the CDR3 is TGTGCAAGTCGCTTCGAGGGAAACTATGGCTACACCTTC. Its translation is CASRFEGNYGYTF. The rearrangement uses TRBV12-2 and TRBJ1-2. TRBV12-2 has pseudogene status. The CDR3 length is 13 residues.

V is TRBV19 and J is TRBJ1-2; D perhaps matches TRBD1 (5 bases). This CDR3 region has 15 residues. Per the germline V gene, CDR1 is LNHDA and CDR2 is SQIVND (reference sequence). Trimming pared 4 bases from V and 0 bases from J, leaving 12 bases between. The CDR3: CASSTHRTSNYGYTF. The CDR3 DNA reads as TGTGCCAGTAGTACCCACAGGACATCTAACTATGGCTACACCTTC.

This clone was observed once. The J gene is TRBJ2-7, the V gene TRBV28, with TRBD1 identical over 8 bases. CDR1 and CDR2 (germline): MDHEN, SYDVKM. Trimming at V came to 5 bases and at J to 2 bases, leaving 5 bases not matched to a gene. The CDR3 spans 14 residues. In DNA form, the CDR3 reads TGTGCCAGCAGTCTGACAGGGGCCCCCTACGAGCAGTACTTC. Protein sequence: CASSLTGAPYEQYF.

A word on this clone: The sample carries other DNA sequences with the same CDR3. V usage is TRBV2 and J usage is TRBJ1-3; D is unresolved. The CDR3 sequence is 13 residues long. Looked up from germline, CDR1 is SNHLY and CDR2 is FYNNEI. V was shortened by 6 bases and J by 0 bases, with 6 bases between the two germline ends. The CDR3 nucleotides are TGTGCCAGCAGGCCAACCTCTGGAAACACCATATATTTT. Translated: CASRPTSGNTIYF.

This clone was picked up many times. The chain has TRBV4-1 and TRBJ1-1, with D hard to call. With 0 bases removed from V and 1 base from J, the gap between germline ends came to 9 bases. CDR3 size: 15 residues. CDR1 is MGHRA, CDR2 YSYEKL, per germline. The CDR3 DNA reads as TGCGCCAGCAGCCAAGATCAAGGCAGGAACACTGAAGCTTTCTTT. It translates to CASSQDQGRNTEAFF.

The DNA for the CDR3 is TGCGCCAGCAGCTTGGCCGTGGGGTATGGCTACACCTTC. Translated, it gives CASSLAVGYGYTF. V gene TRBV5-1 combines with J gene TRBJ1-2; D unclear. Germline V gives CDR1 SGHRS, CDR2 YFSETQ. Trimming left V 0 bases short and J 5 bases short, with 8 bases between. CDR3 length: 13 amino acids. The variable domain in full, completed from reference TRBV5-1 and TRBJ1-2, reads KAGVTQTPRYLIKTRGQQVTLSCSPISGHRSVSWYQQTPGQGLQFLFEYFSETQRNKGNFPGRFSGRQFSNSRSEMNVSTLELGDSALYLCASSLAVGYGYTFGSGTRLTVV.

The CDR3 sequence: CASSPTAPGGYEQYF. The CDR3 nucleotides read TGTGCCAGCAGCCCGACAGCGCCGGGGGGCTACGAGCAGTACTTC. V and J are TRBV7-2 and TRBJ2-7; 7 nucleotides match TRBD2. The CDR3 runs to 15 residues. The junction had 10 bases not matched to a gene; V was cut back by 5 bases and J by 3 bases. The germline V gene has CDR1 SGHTA and CDR2 FQGNSA.

This clone was seen a single time. The V call is TRBV5-5, the J call TRBJ1-1, with no clear D. The V end was cut by 0 bases, the J end by 1 base, with 7 bases between. CDR1 and CDR2 from the germline V gene are SGHKS and YYEKEE (reference sequence). This CDR3 is built from 14 residues. CDR3 sequence (DNA): TGTGCCAGCAGCTTGGGGACCCAGAACACTGAAGCTTTCTTT. Protein product: CASSLGTQNTEAFF. The whole variable domain, remainder taken from reference TRBV5-5 and TRBJ1-1, is DAGVTQSPTHLIKTRGQQVTLRCSPISGHKSVSWYQQVLGQGPQFIFQYYEKEERGRGNFPDRFSARQFPNYSSELNVNALLLGDSALYLCASSLGTQNTEAFFGQGTRLTVV.

This clone was seen a single time. V and J are TRBV6-5 and TRBJ1-6; TRBD1 might be the D (6 bases). The V and J ends lost 4 bases and 6 bases respectively, with 16 bases between them. Germline V gene data show CDR1 as MNHEY and CDR2 as SVGAGI. There are 16 residues in the CDR3. In DNA form, the CDR3 reads TGTGCCAGCAGTTGGCCCCCGGACAGTCGTAATTCACCCCTCCACTTT. Residues: CASSWPPDSRNSPLHF.

The chain is built from TRBV5-8 and TRBJ2-5; TRBD1 matches at 7 bases. Germline CDR1 SGHTS, CDR2 YDEGEE. The CDR3 sequence is 19 residues long. Germline trimming cut 4 bases from V and 0 bases from J; bases unmatched to any gene: 18. The CDR3 protein is CASSLPFEGQNKYQETQYF. The CDR3, as DNA: TGTGCCAGCAGCCTACCCTTCGAGGGACAGAACAAGTACCAAGAGACCCAGTACTTC.

The V and J genes are TRBV11-1 and TRBJ2-5, with D uncertain. This CDR3 comprises 13 residues. Trimming cost V 1 base and J 5 bases, with 8 bases left between them. CDR1 and CDR2 from the germline V gene are SGHAT and FQDESV (reference sequence). The CDR3 nucleotides are TGTGCCAGCAGCTTAGTTCTCCGGGAGACCCAGTACTTC. This sequence encodes CASSLVLRETQYF.

CDR3 bases: TGTGCCAGCAGCCAACGAACAGGGGGCGGCACCGGGGAGCTGTTTTTT. Amino acid sequence: CASSQRTGGGTGELFF. The chain joins TRBV14 to TRBJ2-2, with 9 bases lining up with TRBD1. Germline CDR1 reads SGHDN; CDR2 reads FVKESK. J gave up 4 bases and V 2 bases, and 5 bases lay outside the gene matches. The CDR3 totals 16 residues.

The rearrangement joins TRBV6-5 to TRBJ1-5, with D possibly TRBD1 on 6 matching bases. Germline-derived CDR1 and CDR2 are MNHEY and SVGAGI. V gave up 8 bases and J gave up 2 bases, with 16 bases separating them. This CDR3 region has 15 residues. CDR3 DNA sequence: TGTGCCAGCGCACCGGGGGGCAAGGGCAATCAGCCCCAGCATTTT. It specifies CASAPGGKGNQPQHF.

V is TRBV11-2 and J is TRBJ2-2; D remains ambiguous. The CDR3 runs 14 residues. CDR1 and CDR2 from the germline V gene are SGHAT and FQNNGV. Between the trimmed V and J ends, which lost 5 bases and 0 bases, there was a span of 7 bases. CDR3 residues: CASSDNTNTGELFF. CDR3 DNA sequence: TGTGCCAGCAGCGATAATACGAACACCGGGGAGCTGTTTTTT.

V usage is TRBV9 and J usage is TRBJ1-3; no reliable D call. The CDR3 is 14 residues long. CDR1 SGDLS and CDR2 YYNGEE come from the germline V gene. The germline V and J ends were trimmed by 5 bases and 0 bases, with 9 bases remaining between them. DNA of the CDR3: TGTGCCAGCAGGAAGGGCGTCTCTGGAAACACCATATATTTT. Protein: CASRKGVSGNTIYF. The entire variable domain, with the rest obtained from reference TRBV9 and TRBJ1-3, is as follows: DSGVTQTPKHLITATGQRVTLRCSPRSGDLSVYWYQQSLDQGLQFLIQYYNGEERAKGNILERFSAQQFPDLHSELNLSSLELGDSALYFCASRKGVSGNTIYFGEGSWLTVV.

The chain recombines TRBV5-6 with TRBJ1-4; D unresolved. V lost 4 bases and J 5 bases, leaving 18 bases between the germline ends. Per germline, CDR1 SGHDT and CDR2 YYEEEE. The CDR3 runs 16 residues. CDR3 bases: TGTGCCAGCAGCACCCTTTCCGGAGGGCCCAATGAAAAACTGTTTTTT. It codes for CASSTLSGGPNEKLFF.

The chain uses TRBV19 and TRBJ2-7, with unresolved D. The CDR3 sequence is 14 residues long. V lost 3 bases and J 1 base, leaving 10 bases between the germline ends. Per the germline V gene, CDR1 is LNHDA and CDR2 is SQIVND (reference sequence). CDR3 sequence: CASSINRQSYEQYF. The CDR3, as DNA: TGTGCCAGTAGTATTAACCGGCAGTCCTACGAGCAGTACTTC.

The CDR3 sequence is CATTPRDDYGYTF. Here the CDR3 DNA reads TGTGCCACGACCCCCCGGGACGACTATGGCTACACCTTC. This chain uses TRBV10-3 with TRBJ1-2; D is possibly TRBD1 (5 bases). This CDR3 has 13 residues. Germline lookup yields CDR1 ENHRY and CDR2 SYGVKD. Trimming stripped 10 bases from V and 3 bases from J, with 15 bases between.

This rearrangement joins TRBV5-1 to TRBJ2-3; no reliable D call. The CDR3 runs to 14 residues. V lost 0 bases to trimming and J lost 2 bases, with 7 bases between them. The germline gives CDR1 SGHRS, CDR2 YFSETQ. CDR3 in DNA: TGCGCCAGCAGCTTGGCCATCGACACAGATACGCAGTATTTT. Its translation: CASSLAIDTDTQYF.